This T cell receptor (beta chain) was sequenced during a study of tissue T cells after allogeneic stem cell transplantation. Broader study findings: In patients and mice, blood and spleen missed much of tissue repertoire.

Profiling relied on immunoSEQ multiplex PCR, and the TCRdb table lists in-frame clones only, not all of them. Found here are roughly 20,000 clones, approximately 70% of them singletons; the top ten hold roughly 0.38%. The CDR3 loop spans 12 amino acids. Between the trimmed V and J ends, which lost 4 bases and 2 bases, there was a span of 4 bases. Germline V gene lookup returns CDR1 LGHDT and CDR2 YNNKQL (reference sequence). As concerns this clone: Its antigen is not identified. Gene labels here are mouse ones. The read ends 1 residue before the CDR3 terminus; that terminus is restored from the germline J gene.

Source material: blood. The sequence was collected from a female BALB/c mouse in good health. For this strain, the MHC haplotype corresponds to H2-d. The V gene is TRBV4, the J gene TRBJ2-4; no clear D gene. Partial CDR3 DNA: TGTGCCAGCAGCTTCGCTCAAAACACCTTGTAC. This sequence encodes CASSFAQNTLY. In full, the CDR3 is CASSFAQNTLYF.